What follows are 26 T cell receptor beta chains derived from one specimen sequenced in a study of T-cell memory formation after mild COVID-19. MiXCR, run by TCRdb on the 5' RACE reads, gives a single entry per CDR3 protein. The sample includes roughly 450,000 distinct CDR3 sequences, about 20% of them seen just once. Sequenced sample: PBMCs or a T cell subset sorted from them (not recorded which). These TCRs come from an adult woman who had mild COVID-19 (a few samples of this study predate the infection). Cell type and time point are not known.

The chain recombines TRBV7-9 with TRBJ2-2; a weak D match, TRBD1 (5 bases). CDR3 length equals 16 residues. Trimming pared 1 base from V and 0 bases from J, leaving 9 bases between. The V gene's germline CDR1 is SEHNR and CDR2 FQNEAQ (reference sequence). The CDR3 region is CASSLEGVANTGELFF. In nucleotides, the CDR3 is TGTGCCAGCAGCTTAGAAGGGGTCGCGAACACCGGGGAGCTGTTTTTT.

V is TRBV27 and J is TRBJ1-2; D uncertain. There are 13 residues in the CDR3. V lost 8 bases, J lost 4 bases, and 14 bases lay in between. CDR1 is MNHEY and CDR2 is SMNVEV in the germline V gene (reference sequence). CDR3 sequence: CASASAGLYGYTF. The CDR3 DNA is TGTGCCAGCGCCTCAGCAGGTCTCTATGGCTACACCTTC.

V usage is TRBV24-1 and J usage is TRBJ1-5; no clear D gene. V was cut by 4 bases and J by 2 bases, with 14 bases left in between. This CDR3 is built from 16 residues. CDR1 is KGHDR, CDR2 SFDVKD, per germline. CDR3 nucleotide sequence: TGTGCCACCAGTGACTCGGGAAGAAAAGGCAATCAGCCCCAGCATTTT. Translating it yields CATSDSGRKGNQPQHF.

This clonotype was observed a few times. This chain joins TRBV5-6 and TRBJ2-1; D call uncertain. This CDR3 spans 13 amino acids. Per the germline V gene, CDR1 is SGHDT and CDR2 is YYEEEE. The V and J ends lost 6 bases and 9 bases respectively, with 16 bases between them. The CDR3 DNA follows: TGTGCCAGCAACTGGCAAGCTACACCTGAGCAGTTCTTC. It is translated as CASNWQATPEQFF.

The chain joins TRBV29-1 to TRBJ2-7; possibly TRBD1 for D (5 bases). Germline V gene lookup returns CDR1 SQVTM and CDR2 ANQGSEA. The CDR3 is 13 residues long. The V end was cut by 7 bases, the J end by 5 bases, with 18 bases between. This chain's CDR3 is CSDPPGRVHEQYF. CDR3 bases: TGCAGCGACCCTCCGGGCAGGGTCCACGAGCAGTACTTC.

The chain couples TRBV7-9 to TRBJ2-5; TRBD2 is a possible D gene (6 bases). Looked up from germline, CDR1 is SEHNR and CDR2 is FQNEAQ (reference sequence). The V end lost 3 bases, the J end lost 14 bases, and 16 bases lay between the germline ends. This CDR3 contains 12 residues. CDR3 in amino acids: CASSLGGKEVYF. The CDR3 DNA reads as TGTGCCAGCAGCTTGGGCGGGAAGGAAGTCTACTTC.

V usage is TRBV2 and J usage is TRBJ2-1; the D gene is possibly TRBD1 (6 bases). The CDR3 is 14 residues long. V lost 6 bases and J 1 base, leaving 10 bases between the germline ends. Germline lookup yields CDR1 SNHLY and CDR2 FYNNEI. Here the CDR3 DNA reads TGTGCCAGCAGCGGGCAGGGGTCCTACAATGAGCAGTTCTTC. This translates into CASSGQGSYNEQFF.

This chain joins TRBV12-3 or TRBV12-4 and TRBJ1-4; D unresolved. V lost 5 bases and J lost 7, with 14 bases in between. The CDR3 consists of 14 residues. The CDR3 protein is CASSPLSEVEKLFF. The DNA for the CDR3 is TGTGCCAGCAGTCCCTTGTCCGAGGTTGAAAAACTGTTTTTT.

This clonotype was seen more than once but under ten times. This chain uses TRBV6-1 with TRBJ2-7; perhaps TRBD1 as D (5 bases). The germline CDR1 and CDR2 sequences are MNHNS and SASEGT. The CDR3 runs to 14 residues. The V and J ends lost 3 bases and 2 bases respectively, with 11 bases between them. The CDR3 is CASSESQGTYEQYF. The DNA of the CDR3 is TGTGCCAGCAGTGAGAGCCAGGGCACCTACGAGCAGTACTTC.

The V gene is TRBV18, the J gene TRBJ2-6; TRBD1 agrees at 10 bases. With 3 bases clipped from V and 5 bases from J, the junction kept 4 bases outside the gene matches. The CDR3 has 16 amino acids. Germline-derived CDR1 and CDR2 are KGHSH and LQKENI. The CDR3 here is CASSPGQGSWANVLTF. Written as DNA, the CDR3 is TGTGCCAGCTCACCGGGACAGGGGTCGTGGGCCAACGTCCTGACTTTC.

The chain couples TRBV20-1 to TRBJ1-2, with 7 bases aligning to TRBD1. The CDR3 extends over 15 amino acids. Germline V gene data show CDR1 as DFQATT and CDR2 as SNEGSKA (reference sequence). The V segment lost 0 bases and the J segment 12 bases; nucleotides outside the gene matches: 16. CDR3 sequence: CSARDQSGGFTGDTF. CDR3 nucleotides: TGCAGTGCTAGAGATCAGTCAGGGGGATTTACTGGAGACACCTTC.

This clonotype was observed a handful of times. J is TRBJ2-7 and V is TRBV5-4; maybe TRBD2 (5 bases). The germline V gene has CDR1 SGHNT and CDR2 YYREEE (reference sequence). Trimming removed 0 bases at V and 6 bases at J, with 16 bases between. The CDR3 consists of 15 residues. The CDR3 sequence is CASSLGGSGLREQYF. In DNA form, the CDR3 reads TGTGCCAGCAGCTTGGGAGGGAGTGGTCTGCGCGAGCAGTACTTC.

Only a few counts were recorded for this clonotype. The V gene is TRBV6-2 or TRBV6-3, the J gene TRBJ1-4, with 7 bases matching TRBD1. J was trimmed by 10 bases and V by 5 bases; bases with no gene match: 7. Germline loops: CDR1 MNHEY, CDR2 SVGEGT. The CDR3 sequence is 13 residues long. Written as DNA, the CDR3 is TGTGCCAGCAGTCCTGGACAGGTGTCAAAACTGTTTTTT. Its protein product is CASSPGQVSKLFF.

This sequence joins TRBV12-3 or TRBV12-4 and TRBJ2-3, with D maybe TRBD2 (6 bases). The CDR3 contains 18 residues. V was trimmed by 6 bases and J by 2 bases, leaving 24 bases between them. The CDR3 protein is CASSPSGVGSGLTDTQYF. Written as DNA, the CDR3 is TGTGCCAGCAGCCCTTCGGGGGTTGGTAGCGGACTCACAGATACGCAGTATTTT.

This clonotype was recorded a few times. The gene calls are TRBV4-1 and TRBJ2-7; a weak D match, TRBD2 (6 bases). CDR3 size: 16 residues. V gave up 4 bases and J gave up 1 base, with 17 bases separating them. Germline V lookup: CDR1 MGHRA, CDR2 YSYEKL. CDR3 nucleotide sequence: TGCGCCAGCAGCCTCCCGGGGGATATTTTGTCCTACGAGCAGTACTTC. It yields the protein CASSLPGDILSYEQYF.

The chain uses TRBV4-1 and TRBJ2-7, with 9 positions matching TRBD1. The germline V gene has CDR1 MGHRA and CDR2 YSYEKL. The CDR3 length is 14 residues. Trimming removed 3 bases from V and 3 bases from J; junction bases left unmatched: 3. DNA of the CDR3: TGCGCCAGCAGCCACGGGACAGGGCTCTACGAGCAGTACTTC. Amino acids: CASSHGTGLYEQYF.

This clonotype has more than one count but fewer than ten. V is TRBV4-3 and J is TRBJ2-2; D is perhaps TRBD2 (5 bases). Germline V gives CDR1 LGHNA, CDR2 YSLEER. This CDR3 contains 16 residues. V was shortened by 0 bases and J by 6 bases, with 14 bases between the two germline ends. CDR3 sequence reads: CASSQDAPGMSGELFF. In DNA, the CDR3 is TGCGCCAGCAGCCAAGACGCGCCCGGGATGTCCGGGGAGCTGTTTTTT.

This clonotype was counted many times. For the CDR3, the DNA is TGCGCCAGCAGCAAAGGAACCGGGAGGGCCGCGAACACCGGGGAGCTGTTTTTT. Amino acid sequence: CASSKGTGRAANTGELFF. The gene calls are TRBV4-3 and TRBJ2-2; 8 nucleotides align to TRBD2. The CDR3 spans 18 residues. CDR1 and CDR2 from the germline V gene are LGHNA and YSLEER. V trimming: 5 bases; J trimming: 0 bases; junction bases outside the gene matches: 11.

The rearrangement links TRBV5-6 to TRBJ1-4, with D perhaps TRBD1 (6 bases). CDR3 length equals 15 residues. V was shortened by 1 base and J by 4 bases, with 11 bases between the two germline ends. Germline V CDR1 and CDR2: SGHDT, YYEEEE. Here the CDR3 reads CASSLSTGFNEKLFF. For the CDR3, the DNA is TGTGCCAGCAGCTTGTCGACAGGCTTTAATGAAAAACTGTTTTTT.

This clonotype was picked up a small number of times. This chain uses TRBV19 with TRBJ2-5, with TRBD1 matching 11 bases. This CDR3 region has 15 residues. The germline CDR1 and CDR2 sequences are LNHDA and SQIVND (reference sequence). J was trimmed by 7 bases and V by 2 bases; bases with no gene match: 6. CDR3 DNA: TGTGCCAGTAGTATAAGGACAGGGGGCGGGGTGACCCAGTACTTC. It is translated as CASSIRTGGGVTQYF. The full variable domain, completed using reference TRBV19 and TRBJ2-5, is DGGITQSPKYLFRKEGQNVTLSCEQNLNHDAMYWYRQDPGQGLRLIYYSQIVNDFQKGDIAEGYSVSREKKESFPLTVTSAQKNPTAFYLCASSIRTGGGVTQYFGPGTRLLVL.

This chain connects TRBV5-1 to TRBJ1-2; 7 positions match TRBD1. In germline, CDR1 is SGHRS, CDR2 YFSETQ. The CDR3 length is 14 residues. The junction had 6 bases not matched to a gene; V was cut back by 4 bases and J by 3 bases. CDR3 amino acids: CASSPGQADYGYTF. As DNA, the CDR3 is TGCGCCAGCAGCCCTGGACAGGCCGACTATGGCTACACCTTC.

This sequence joins TRBV5-1 and TRBJ2-7, with D perhaps matching TRBD2 (7 bases). Germline CDR1 SGHRS, CDR2 YFSETQ. Between the trimmed V and J ends, which lost 4 bases and 4 bases, there was a span of 21 bases. This CDR3 region has 16 residues. The CDR3 nucleotides read TGCGCCAGCAGCCCAGGGGTTGGGCTAGCGGCTTACGAGCAGTACTTC. It encodes CASSPGVGLAAYEQYF.

This clonotype was counted a few times. V usage is TRBV6-1 and J usage is TRBJ2-1; TRBD1 is a possible D gene (5 bases). The CDR3 has 14 amino acids. V was cut by 8 bases and J by 0 bases, with 11 bases left in between. Germline-derived CDR1 and CDR2 are MNHNS and SASEGT. DNA for the CDR3: TGTGCCAGCTCAGGGTTTTCCTCCTACAATGAGCAGTTCTTC. As protein: CASSGFSSYNEQFF.

The rearrangement links TRBV29-1 to TRBJ2-3; tentatively, D is TRBD1 (5 bases). CDR1 is SQVTM and CDR2 is ANQGSEA in the germline V gene. Trimming took 4 bases from V and 2 from J, leaving 10 bases between them. CDR3 size: 13 residues. The CDR3 is CSVGGTLTDTQYF. CDR3 sequence (DNA): TGCAGCGTTGGGGGCACCCTCACAGATACGCAGTATTTT.

Only a few counts were recorded for this clonotype. V is TRBV5-5 and J is TRBJ2-7, with 12 bases identical to TRBD2. CDR1 is SGHKS, CDR2 YYEKEE, per germline (reference sequence). Trimming cost V 4 bases and J 2 bases; bases outside gene matches: 4. The CDR3 runs to 15 residues. The DNA for the CDR3 is TGTGCCAGCAGCGCTAGCGGGGGGGCGGCCTACGAGCAGTACTTC. Amino acid sequence: CASSASGGAAYEQYF.

V usage is TRBV4-1 and J usage is TRBJ2-4; D uncertain. The CDR3 has 19 residues. V shed 4 bases and J shed 1 base, with 23 bases lying between them. The V gene's germline CDR1 is MGHRA and CDR2 YSYEKL. The CDR3, as DNA: TGCGCCAGCAGCCCCGTTAGGGCGGTAGTGAGCAGGGCCAAAAACATTCAGTACTTC. This sequence encodes CASSPVRAVVSRAKNIQYF.